These T cell receptor beta chains were read from a single sample in a study of blood T cells in healthy people across ages. TCRdb reanalysed the 5' RACE reads using MiXCR and keeps one entry per CDR3 protein. The profile shows 700,000 or so distinct CDR3 sequences, around 41% of them singletons. Sequenced sample: blood. Receptors were obtained from a man older than 75 in good health. CDR3s include the opening cysteine and the closing phenylalanine or tryptophan. D genes are given only for firm matches. Expanded clones are given a class, and other clones once, few, many or no size at all.

D gene	V gene	clone size	J gene	CDR3 DNA	CDR3 protein
TRBD2	TRBV20-1	few	TRBJ2-3	TGCAGTGCTGCGGCGGGGGACACAGATACGCAGTATTTT	CSAAAGDTDTQYF
-	TRBV29-1	few	TRBJ2-3	TGCAGCGTTGGGACTAAACGTCCGCAGTATTTT	CSVGTKRPQYF
TRBD1	TRBV5-1	-	TRBJ1-4	TGCGCCAGCAGCTTGTCCAGGGGGGCAACTAATGAAAAACTGTTTTTT	CASSLSRGATNEKLFF
-	TRBV4-3	few	TRBJ1-4	TGCGCCAGCAGCCTACGGTCTAATGAAAAACTGTTTTTT	CASSLRSNEKLFF
-	TRBV20-1	-	TRBJ1-5	TGCAGTGCTAGAGATCCTAGGGAGCACCAGCCCCAGCATTTT	CSARDPREHQPQHF
-	TRBV27	-	TRBJ1-2	TGTGCCAGCAGTTTAGGGGCGACTATACTCTATGGCTACACCTTC	CASSLGATILYGYTF
TRBD1	TRBV6-6	-	TRBJ1-1	TGTGCCACCACCCGACAGGGGGCGCGGAACACTGAAGCTTTCTTT	CATTRQGARNTEAFF
-	TRBV18	-	TRBJ2-1	TGTGCCAGCTCACCACCGGGGGCCTCTTCCTACAATGAGCAGTTCTTC	CASSPPGASSYNEQFF
-	TRBV20-1	-	TRBJ2-5	TGCAGTGCTGGAAGCGGGTGGGGGGTAACCCAGTACTTC	CSAGSGWGVTQYF
TRBD1	TRBV7-2	-	TRBJ1-2	TGTGCCAGCAGCAAGGACAGGAGATATGGCTACACCTTC	CASSKDRRYGYTF
TRBD2	TRBV29-1	many	TRBJ2-3	TGCAGCTCGGGCGGGAGCGCAGATACGCAGTATTTT	CSSGGSADTQYF
TRBD2	TRBV5-1	-	TRBJ2-7	TGCGCCAGCAGCTTGGGTGCTAGCGGGAGATCGGTCTACGAGCAGTACTTC	CASSLGASGRSVYEQYF
-	TRBV6-5	-	TRBJ2-4	TGTGCCAGCAGTTACTCGAGGGGGGGCAAAACCTACGGGCAGTACTTC	CASSYSRGGKTYGQYF
TRBD2	TRBV18	-	TRBJ2-3	TGTGCCAGCTCACCAGGACTAGCGGGGGACTTTCGGGTGACAGATACGCAGTATTTT	CASSPGLAGDFRVTDTQYF
-	TRBV7-8	-	TRBJ1-2	TGTGCCAGCAGCCCCCACGTCTATGGCTACACCTTC	CASSPHVYGYTF
TRBD1	TRBV6-2/TRBV6-3	few	TRBJ1-1	TGTGCCAGCAGTGACAGGGCTACTGAAGCTTTCTTT	CASSDRATEAFF
TRBD2	TRBV4-3	-	TRBJ2-7	TGCGCCAGCAGCCAGGTAGCGGGAGGGGTTGAGCAGTACTTC	CASSQVAGGVEQYF
-	TRBV15	-	TRBJ1-4	TGTGCCACCAGCAGGGGGACTTCTGCAACTAATGAAAAACTGTTTTTT	CATSRGTSATNEKLFF
-	TRBV7-9	many	TRBJ2-1	TGTGCCAGCAGCTTAGTCTCGGATGAGCAGTTCTTC	CASSLVSDEQFF
TRBD2	TRBV4-1	-	TRBJ2-7	TGCGCCAGCAGTCACTCGGGACTAGCGGGAGTATATGAGCAGTACTTC	CASSHSGLAGVYEQYF
-	TRBV9	-	TRBJ2-7	TGTGCCAGCAGCCCCCGACTCATATCCTACGAGCAGTACTTC	CASSPRLISYEQYF
-	TRBV4-1	-	TRBJ2-4	TGCGCCAGCAGCCAAGACGACGGGGGAACCAAAAACATTCAGTACTTC	CASSQDDGGTKNIQYF
TRBD2	TRBV27	-	TRBJ2-1	TGTGCCAGCAGAAGGGCTAGCGGGAGTTCCGAGGTTGAGCAGTTCTTC	CASRRASGSSEVEQFF
TRBD1	TRBV7-9	many	TRBJ2-4	TGTGCCAGCAGCCCCCGGGACAGTCTCGCCAAAAACATTCAGTACTTC	CASSPRDSLAKNIQYF
-	TRBV25-1	-	TRBJ2-7	TGTGCCAGCAGTGACAGGGTTGTTTCGGCTTACGAGCAGTACTTC	CASSDRVVSAYEQYF
-	TRBV7-9	-	TRBJ2-5	TGTGCCAGCAGCTTAGCGTCGCAGGTGGGTGAGCAGTACTTC	CASSLASQVGEQYF
-	TRBV9	-	TRBJ2-7	TGTGCCAGCAGCGTAGCCGCAGGGGTGAGTTACGAGCAGTACTTC	CASSVAAGVSYEQYF
TRBD2	TRBV29-1	many	TRBJ2-3	TGCAGCGTTGAAGATCGGGAACCCGTAGCGGGACCCACAGATACGCAGTATTTT	CSVEDREPVAGPTDTQYF
-	TRBV29-1	few	TRBJ2-2	TGCAGCGTGGGGACACGAGACACCGGGGAGCTGTTTTTT	CSVGTRDTGELFF
-	TRBV18	few	TRBJ2-6	TGTGCCAGCTCACGTGGACTATCCTCTGGGGCCAACGTCCTGACTTTC	CASSRGLSSGANVLTF
TRBD1	TRBV27	-	TRBJ2-1	TGTGCCAGCAGTTTACGGACAGGGGTTATACAAGAGACCCAGTTCTTC	CASSLRTGVIQETQFF
TRBD2	TRBV3-1	few	TRBJ2-3	TGTGCCAGCAGCCAATCTGGTCGGTCCGGGGGGGATACGCAGTATTTT	CASSQSGRSGGDTQYF
TRBD1	TRBV18	-	TRBJ1-5	TGTGCCAGCTCACCCGGACAGGTCGGGGAGCCCCAGCATTTT	CASSPGQVGEPQHF
TRBD2	TRBV29-1	-	TRBJ2-7	TGCAGCGTGGCTGCGACTAGCGGCTACGAGCAGTACTTC	CSVAATSGYEQYF
-	TRBV7-2	few	TRBJ2-3	TGTGCCAGCAGCTTCGGGGCGGAGAGTACGCAGTATTTT	CASSFGAESTQYF
-	TRBV28	few	TRBJ2-3	TGTGCCAGCAGTTTATGGAGCGCCCGCACAGATACGCAGTATTTT	CASSLWSARTDTQYF
TRBD2	TRBV5-1	-	TRBJ2-1	TGCGCCAGCAGCTTGGTTAGCGGGCTGGATGAGCAGTTCTTC	CASSLVSGLDEQFF
-	TRBV9	-	TRBJ2-1	TGTGCCAGCAGCGTAGTTGAGGGTGAGCAGTTCTTC	CASSVVEGEQFF
TRBD2	TRBV20-1	many	TRBJ2-5	TGCAGTGCTAGAGCCCCCAGCGGGGGGTATGAGACCCAGTACTTC	CSARAPSGGYETQYF
-	TRBV5-5	many	TRBJ1-1	TGTGCCAGCAGTCACGGGGGGGACACTGAAGCTTTCTTT	CASSHGGDTEAFF
-	TRBV6-1	-	TRBJ1-6	TGTGCCAGCGGGAGGAGCTCCTATAATTCACCCCTCCACTTT	CASGRSSYNSPLHF
TRBD2	TRBV7-6	-	TRBJ2-3	TGTGCCAGCAGCTCAGCGGGGGGGCAGGATACGCAGTATTTT	CASSSAGGQDTQYF
TRBD1	TRBV6-1	-	TRBJ2-7	TGTGCCAGCAGTTTGTCCGGACAGGGGGCCGAGCAGTACTTC	CASSLSGQGAEQYF
TRBD1	TRBV7-2	-	TRBJ2-1	TGTGCCAGCAGACAGGGGCATGAGCAGTTCTTC	CASRQGHEQFF
TRBD1	TRBV19	-	TRBJ2-7	TGTGCCAGTAGTATTTTTTGGACAGGGGATTCCTACGAGCAGTACTTC	CASSIFWTGDSYEQYF
-	TRBV7-9	-	TRBJ2-1	TGTGCCAGCAGCTCAGTGGGAACAGGGAGCTCCTACAATGAGCAGTTCTTC	CASSSVGTGSSYNEQFF
-	TRBV18	few	TRBJ2-5	TGTGCCAGCTCACCCAACCACCAAGAGACCCAGTACTTC	CASSPNHQETQYF
-	TRBV6-5	few	TRBJ1-2	TGTGCCAGCAAAGACACGGGAAAAAACTATGGCTACACCTTC	CASKDTGKNYGYTF
-	TRBV21-1	many	TRBJ1-2	TGTGCCAGCAGCAAAGGTCCCCGGGACATTCCTAACTATGGCTACACCTTC	CASSKGPRDIPNYGYTF